Shown below are 15 T cell receptor beta chains from a single sample sequenced in a study of blood T cell repertoires in COVID-19. Sequencing used immunoSEQ multiplex PCR; TCRdb keeps in-frame clones, though not all of them. The sample contains around 200,000 clones, 87% of which appear only once. The sample was peripheral blood. Every receptor here comes from a man aged 55 to 70 who had recovered from COVID-19.

The genes are TRBV5-1 and TRBJ1-1, with 9 nucleotides matching TRBD1. V dropped 4 bases and J dropped 2; count of bases not matched to a gene: 3. Germline V gene data show CDR1 as SGHRS and CDR2 as YFSETQ. CDR3 size: 14 residues. CDR3: CASSPDRGNTEAFF. In DNA, the CDR3 is TGCGCCAGCAGCCCGGACAGGGGCAACACTGAAGCTTTCTTT.

Comments on this clone: A junction boundary mismatches the germline segment, possibly from a read error. V and J are TRBV11-2 and TRBJ2-7; D might be TRBD1 (5 bases). The germline CDR1 and CDR2 sequences are SGHAT and FQNNGV. The CDR3 contains 14 residues. CDR3 residues: CASSLVGAGQGIEF. CDR3 DNA: TGTGCCAGCAGCTTAGTAGGAGCTGGCCAGGGAATAGAATTT.

The chain couples TRBV3-1 (or the pseudogene TRBV3-2) to TRBJ2-7; a weak D match, TRBD1 (5 bases). V was clipped by 0 bases and J by 11 bases, with 14 bases between them. The length of the CDR3 is 13 residues. Germline V gene data show CDR1 as LGHDT and CDR2 as YNNKEL (reference sequence). CDR3 protein: CASSQEGQGVEYF. In DNA, the CDR3 is TGTGCCAGCAGCCAAGAGGGGCAGGGCGTCGAGTACTTC.

This chain links TRBV9 with TRBJ2-1, with 13 bases identical to TRBD2. The CDR3 loop spans 19 amino acids. CDR1 is SGDLS, CDR2 YYNGEE, per germline. Trimming cost V 2 bases and J 3 bases; bases outside gene matches: 11. CDR3 in amino acids: CASSVLGLAGPLNYNEQFF. For the CDR3, the DNA is TGTGCCAGCAGCGTCTTGGGACTAGCGGGACCCCTCAACTACAATGAGCAGTTCTTC.

The genes are TRBV20-1 and TRBJ2-7; the match to TRBD1 covers 7 bases. The trim removed 3 bases at V and 5 bases at J, leaving 13 bases unmatched. Germline assignment: CDR1 DFQATT and CDR2 SNEGSKA (reference sequence). The CDR3 is made up of 15 amino acids. CDR3 loop: CSASFWAGGTNEQYF. The DNA of the CDR3 is TGCAGTGCTAGTTTCTGGGCAGGGGGTACTAACGAGCAGTACTTC.

The chain recombines TRBV10-2 with TRBJ1-1, with TRBD1 matching over 8 bases. The germline gives CDR1 WSHSY, CDR2 SAAADI. J gave up 4 bases and V 3 bases, and 13 bases lay outside the gene matches. The CDR3 is made up of 17 amino acids. The CDR3 protein is CASSDLPGQGARTEAFF. CDR3 bases: TGCGCCAGCAGTGACCTCCCAGGGCAGGGGGCGCGCACTGAAGCTTTCTTT.

The gene calls are TRBV6-5 and TRBJ2-2, with a tentative D call TRBD2 (7 bases). The V and J ends lost 8 bases and 3 bases respectively, with 16 bases between them. Germline lookup yields CDR1 MNHEY and CDR2 SVGAGI. This CDR3 contains 15 residues. CDR3 region: CASGGGLGHTGELFF. In nucleotides, the CDR3 is TGTGCCAGCGGGGGGGGGCTTGGTCACACCGGGGAGCTGTTTTTT.

This chain joins TRBV7-2 and TRBJ2-7; 7 bases map to TRBD2. Trimming cost V 2 bases and J 2 bases; bases outside gene matches: 3. Germline V lookup: CDR1 SGHTA, CDR2 FQGNSA. This CDR3 comprises 14 residues. CDR3 residues: CASSLSAGTYEQYF. For the CDR3, the DNA is TGTGCCAGCAGCTTATCAGCGGGAACCTACGAGCAGTACTTC.

CDR3 amino acids: CASSLIGQGFGNTIYF. The CDR3 bases are TGTGCCAGCAGTTTAATTGGACAGGGCTTCGGAAACACCATATATTTT. This chain joins TRBV27 and TRBJ1-3; 8 bases line up with TRBD1. Germline trimming cut 2 bases from V and 4 bases from J; bases unmatched to any gene: 7. The CDR3 covers 16 residues. The germline V gene has CDR1 MNHEY and CDR2 SMNVEV (reference sequence).

This clone has a single count. At one end the junction does not follow the germline gene, possibly because of a read error. The chain uses TRBV5-4 and TRBJ2-4, with D tentatively TRBD1 (5 bases). The CDR3 length is 16 residues. From germline, CDR1 is SGHNT and CDR2 YYREEE (reference sequence). The CDR3, as DNA: TGTGCCAGCACCTTGATAGGGGATGTGGCCAAAAACATTCAGTACTTC. Its translation is CASTLIGDVAKNIQYF.

CDR3 protein: CASSFDGLVEQFF. In DNA form, the CDR3 reads TGTGCCAGCAGCTTTGACGGACTAGTTGAGCAGTTCTTC. V is TRBV7-6 and J is TRBJ2-1, with 7 bases that match TRBD2. CDR3 length: 13 residues. With 3 bases clipped from V and 9 bases from J, the junction kept 5 bases outside the gene matches. Per germline, CDR1 SGHVS and CDR2 FNYEAQ.

J is TRBJ1-4 and V is TRBV25-1, with 8 bases fitting TRBD1. In germline, CDR1 is MGHDK, CDR2 SYGVNS. The CDR3 has 14 amino acids. The ends lost 8 bases at V and 9 bases at J; junction bases unmatched: 11. The CDR3 nucleotides are TGTGCCAGCCGCGGACAGGGTAACGAAAAAAAACTGTTTTTT. It specifies CASRGQGNEKKLFF. Filled out from reference TRBV25-1 and TRBJ1-4, the complete variable domain reads EADIYQTPRYLVIGTGKKITLECSQTMGHDKMYWYQQDPGMELHLIHYSYGVNSTEKGDLSSESTVSRIRTEHFPLTLESARPSHTSQYLCASRGQGNEKKLFFGSGTQLSVL.

This chain joins TRBV4-3 and TRBJ2-2; 8 positions agree with TRBD1. V was clipped by 0 bases and J by 3 bases; unmatched bases: 0. Germline assignment: CDR1 LGHNA and CDR2 YSLEER. The length of the CDR3 is 15 residues. This CDR3 reads CASSQDRGHTGELFF. The CDR3 DNA sequence: TGCGCCAGCAGCCAAGACAGGGGGCACACCGGGGAGCTGTTTTTT.

For the CDR3, the DNA is TGTGCCAGCTCACCTTCGACAGGGGGTGGAGAGACCCAGTACTTC. It is translated as CASSPSTGGGETQYF. The chain uses TRBV18 and TRBJ2-5; TRBD1 matches at 9 bases. Germline V lookup: CDR1 KGHSH, CDR2 LQKENI. V shed 3 bases, J shed 4 bases, and the junction held 6 bases outside the gene matches. The CDR3 totals 15 residues.

The sample holds one count of this clone. The rearrangement uses TRBV2 and TRBJ2-5, with D possibly being TRBD2 (5 bases). Looked up from germline, CDR1 is SNHLY and CDR2 is FYNNEI. The CDR3 is 11 residues long. V was shortened by 8 bases and J by 1 base, with 5 bases between the two germline ends. CDR3 DNA sequence: TGTGCCAGCCGGGGCCAAGAGACCCAGTACTTC. It specifies CASRGQETQYF. The full variable domain, with the rest looked up from reference TRBV2 and TRBJ2-5, is EPEVTQTPSHQVTQMGQEVILRCVPISNHLYFYWYRQILGQKVEFLVSFYNNEISEKSEIFDDQFSVERPDGSNFTLKIRSTKLEDSAMYFCASRGQETQYFGPGTRLLVL.